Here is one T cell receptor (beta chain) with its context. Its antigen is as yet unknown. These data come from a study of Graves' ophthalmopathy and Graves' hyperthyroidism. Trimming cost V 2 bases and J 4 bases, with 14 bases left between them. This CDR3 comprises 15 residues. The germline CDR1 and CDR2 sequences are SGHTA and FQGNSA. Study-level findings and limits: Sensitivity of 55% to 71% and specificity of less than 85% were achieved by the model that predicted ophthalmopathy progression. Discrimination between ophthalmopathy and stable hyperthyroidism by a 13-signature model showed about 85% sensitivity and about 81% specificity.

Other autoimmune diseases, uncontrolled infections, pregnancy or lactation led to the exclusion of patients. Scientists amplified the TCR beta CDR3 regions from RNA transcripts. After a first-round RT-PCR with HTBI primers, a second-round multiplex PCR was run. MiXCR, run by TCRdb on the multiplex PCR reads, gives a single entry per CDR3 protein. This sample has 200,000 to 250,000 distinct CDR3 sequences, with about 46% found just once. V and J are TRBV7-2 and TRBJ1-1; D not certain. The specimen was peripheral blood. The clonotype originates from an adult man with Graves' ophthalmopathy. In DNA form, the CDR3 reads TGTGCCAGCAGCTTATTTGGAGGATCGAGCACTGAAGCTTTCTTT. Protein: CASSLFGGSSTEAFF.